These 14 T cell receptor beta chains were all obtained from the same sample, sequenced in a study of blood T cell repertoires in COVID-19. Method: immunoSEQ multiplex PCR; TCRdb's copy keeps in-frame clones and lacks some. The sample records 150,000 to 200,000 clones, roughly 82% being singletons. The sequencing sample was made of PBMCs or T cells enriched from blood (not recorded which). All receptors come from a middle-aged man who had recovered from COVID-19.

This clone occurred a few times. This specimen includes other DNA sequences encoding the same CDR3. This chain uses TRBV7-3 with TRBJ1-5; D gene ambiguous. Germline CDR1 SGHTA, CDR2 FQGTGA. Trimming shortened V by 2 bases and J by 2 bases, and 7 bases separated the two germline ends. The CDR3 is made up of 14 amino acids. DNA of the CDR3: TGTGCCAGCAGCTTAGGGCAGGGCAATCAGCCCCAGCATTTT. Translated: CASSLGQGNQPQHF.

The J gene is TRBJ1-1, the V gene TRBV4-1, with 7 bases matching TRBD1. There are 17 residues in the CDR3. V was clipped by 1 base and J by 4 bases; unmatched bases: 12. Germline values: CDR1 MGHRA, CDR2 YSYEKL. CDR3 residues: CASSQVGVGRQGTEAFF. The CDR3 bases are TGCGCCAGCAGCCAAGTGGGGGTCGGTCGACAGGGCACTGAAGCTTTCTTT.

With respect to this clone: At one end the junction does not follow the germline gene, possibly because of a read error. The genes are TRBV6-5 and TRBJ1-1; D perhaps matches TRBD1 (6 bases). Germline CDR1 and CDR2: MNHEY and SVGAGI. The CDR3 has 13 residues. The CDR3 here is CASNYGGRTEAFF. CDR3 coding DNA: TGTGCCAGCAATTACGGGGGCAGAACTGAAGCTTTCTTT.

This chain joins TRBV11-1 and TRBJ2-3; TRBD2 agrees at 10 bases. V trimming: 1 base; J trimming: 3 bases; junction bases outside the gene matches: 1. The CDR3 has 15 amino acids. Germline V gene data show CDR1 as SGHAT and CDR2 as FQDESV (reference sequence). CDR3 protein: CASSLGTSGTDTQYF. The CDR3 DNA reads as TGTGCCAGCAGCTTAGGGACTAGCGGTACAGATACGCAGTATTTT.

The chain employs TRBV28 and TRBJ2-4, with D perhaps matching TRBD2 (5 bases). Germline CDR1 reads MDHEN; CDR2 reads SYDVKM. Between the trimmed V and J ends, which lost 3 bases and 6 bases, there was a span of 12 bases. The CDR3 length is 14 residues. CDR3 sequence reads: CASSFSLAANIQYF. The CDR3 nucleotides read TGTGCCAGCAGTTTCTCCCTAGCAGCAAACATTCAGTACTTC.

There are many counts of this clone. The CDR3 loop is CASSVSGEPKNIQYF. The CDR3 nucleotides are TGTGCCAGCAGCGTCTCGGGTGAGCCCAAAAACATTCAGTACTTC. This chain connects TRBV9 to TRBJ2-4; D is ambiguous. The CDR3 sequence is 15 residues long. V was shortened by 2 bases and J by 2 bases, with 11 bases between the two germline ends. Germline lookup yields CDR1 SGDLS and CDR2 YYNGEE.

V and J are TRBV5-1 and TRBJ1-1; TRBD1 matches 9 bases. V lost 7 bases and J lost 4; bases outside the gene matches: 11. CDR3 length: 15 amino acids. Germline V gives CDR1 SGHRS, CDR2 YFSETQ. The CDR3 protein is CASPPPGQGITEAFF. Written as DNA, the CDR3 is TGCGCCAGCCCCCCCCCGGGACAGGGAATCACTGAAGCTTTCTTT.

The CDR3 sequence is CASSESPGIQETQYF. CDR3 DNA sequence: TGTGCCAGCAGTGAGTCGCCGGGGATTCAAGAGACCCAGTACTTC. The chain links TRBV2 to TRBJ2-5; D might be TRBD2 (5 bases). V lost 3 bases and J lost 2, with 13 bases in between. The CDR3 has 15 residues. Germline V gene lookup returns CDR1 SNHLY and CDR2 FYNNEI.

The chain uses TRBV19 and TRBJ1-5; D gene uncertain. Germline V lookup: CDR1 LNHDA, CDR2 SQIVND (reference sequence). V lost 6 bases, J lost 7 bases, and 10 bases lay in between. CDR3 length equals 12 residues. Here the CDR3 DNA reads TGTGCCAGTAGGAGAGAGGAACAGCCCCAGCATTTT. Protein sequence: CASRREEQPQHF.

The genes are TRBV5-1 and TRBJ2-7, with D unresolved. The V end was cut by 1 base, the J end by 5 bases, with 19 bases between. In germline, CDR1 is SGHRS, CDR2 YFSETQ. The CDR3 has 16 amino acids. CDR3 DNA: TGCGCCAGCAGCTTGTTCTCGGCCACGGCGAGGAACGAGCAGTACTTC. It yields the protein CASSLFSATARNEQYF.

The chain has TRBV14 and TRBJ2-7; 10 positions match TRBD1. The trim removed 4 bases at V and 12 bases at J, leaving 12 bases unmatched. Germline V gives CDR1 SGHDN, CDR2 FVKESK. The CDR3 totals 14 residues. CDR3 residues: CASSRPGTGAFRYF. CDR3 DNA sequence: TGTGCCAGCAGCCGGCCCGGGACAGGGGCGTTCAGGTACTTC.

This chain links TRBV3-1 (or the pseudogene TRBV3-2) with TRBJ1-2, with 8 nucleotides matching TRBD1. Trimming took 6 bases from V and 7 from J; bases not matched to a gene: 7. Germline lookup yields CDR1 LGHDT and CDR2 YNNKEL (reference sequence). This CDR3 region has 13 residues. The CDR3 loop is CASRATGDGGYTF. In nucleotides, the CDR3 is TGTGCCAGCAGAGCGACAGGGGATGGTGGCTACACCTTC.

CDR3 bases: TGCGCCAGCAGCTTCCGGACAGGGGCAAACACCGGGGAGCTGTTTTTT. It specifies CASSFRTGANTGELFF. This sequence joins TRBV5-1 and TRBJ2-2; 9 bases align to TRBD1. CDR1 is SGHRS, CDR2 YFSETQ, per germline. J gave up 2 bases and V 2 bases, and 4 bases lay outside the gene matches. This CDR3 has 16 amino acids.

In its sample, this clone was seen a few times. The CDR3 nucleotides are TGTGCCAGCAGTACGTCAGGGGTTCTCTATGGCTACACCTTC. Protein product: CASSTSGVLYGYTF. The chain employs TRBV25-1 and TRBJ1-2; D might be TRBD1 (6 bases). Trimming removed 5 bases at V and 4 bases at J, with 14 bases between. Germline CDR1 is MGHDK and CDR2 is SYGVNS. CDR3 size: 14 residues.